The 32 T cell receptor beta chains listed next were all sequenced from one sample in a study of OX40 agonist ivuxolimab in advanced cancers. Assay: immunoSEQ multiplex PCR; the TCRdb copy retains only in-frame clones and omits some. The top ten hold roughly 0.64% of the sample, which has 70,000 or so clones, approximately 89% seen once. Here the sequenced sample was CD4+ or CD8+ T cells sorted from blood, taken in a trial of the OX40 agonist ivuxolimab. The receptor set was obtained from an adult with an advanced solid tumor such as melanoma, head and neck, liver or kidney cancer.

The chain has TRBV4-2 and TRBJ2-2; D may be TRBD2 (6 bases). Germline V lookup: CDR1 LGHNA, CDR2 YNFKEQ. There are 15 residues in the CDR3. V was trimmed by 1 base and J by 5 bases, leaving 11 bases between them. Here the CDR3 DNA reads TGTGCCAGCAGCCAAGCGGGAGTGGAAACCGGGGAGCTGTTTTTT. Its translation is CASSQAGVETGELFF.

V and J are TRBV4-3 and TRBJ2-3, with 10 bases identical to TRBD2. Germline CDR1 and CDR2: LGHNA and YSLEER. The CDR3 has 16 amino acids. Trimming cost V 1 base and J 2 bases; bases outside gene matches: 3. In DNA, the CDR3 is TGCGCCAGCAGCCAAGTTAGCGGGGGGCTCACAGATACGCAGTATTTT. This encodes CASSQVSGGLTDTQYF.

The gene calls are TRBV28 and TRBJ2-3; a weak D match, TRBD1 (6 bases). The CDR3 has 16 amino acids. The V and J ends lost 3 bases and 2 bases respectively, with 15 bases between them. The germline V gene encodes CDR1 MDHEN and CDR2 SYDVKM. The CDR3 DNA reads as TGTGCCAGCAGTTTTGGTCGGACAGATAACACAGATACGCAGTATTTT. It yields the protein CASSFGRTDNTDTQYF.

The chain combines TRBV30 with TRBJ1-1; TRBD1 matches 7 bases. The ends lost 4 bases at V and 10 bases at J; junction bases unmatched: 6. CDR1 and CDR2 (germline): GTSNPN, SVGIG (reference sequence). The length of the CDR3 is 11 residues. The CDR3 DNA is TGTGCCTGGAAAAACGACAGGGCAGCTTTCTTT. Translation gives CAWKNDRAAFF.

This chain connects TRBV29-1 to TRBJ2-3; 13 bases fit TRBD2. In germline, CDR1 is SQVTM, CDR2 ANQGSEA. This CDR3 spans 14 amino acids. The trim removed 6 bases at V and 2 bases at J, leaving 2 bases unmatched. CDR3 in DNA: TGCAGCGTAACTAGCGGGGGGGCCACAGATACGCAGTATTTT. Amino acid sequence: CSVTSGGATDTQYF.

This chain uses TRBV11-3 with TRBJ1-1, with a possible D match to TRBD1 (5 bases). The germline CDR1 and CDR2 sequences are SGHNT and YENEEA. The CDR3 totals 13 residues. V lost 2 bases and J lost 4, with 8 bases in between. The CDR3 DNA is TGTGCCAGCAGCTTACAGGGCGGCACTGAAGCTTTCTTT. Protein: CASSLQGGTEAFF.

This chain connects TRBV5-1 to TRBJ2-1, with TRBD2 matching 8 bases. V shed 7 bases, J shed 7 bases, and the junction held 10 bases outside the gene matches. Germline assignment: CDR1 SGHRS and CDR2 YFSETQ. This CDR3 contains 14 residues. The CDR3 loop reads CASDTSGSSNEQFF. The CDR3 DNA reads TGCGCCAGCGACACAAGCGGGAGCTCGAATGAGCAGTTCTTC.

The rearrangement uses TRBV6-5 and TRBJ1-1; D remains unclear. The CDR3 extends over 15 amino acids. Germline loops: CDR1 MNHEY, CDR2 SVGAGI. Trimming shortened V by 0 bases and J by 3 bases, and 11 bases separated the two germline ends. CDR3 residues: CASSYSRAGDTEAFF. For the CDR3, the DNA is TGTGCCAGCAGTTACTCGCGCGCCGGGGACACTGAAGCTTTCTTT.

CDR3 residues: CAWTRDPSGVGNTIYF. The CDR3 DNA reads TGTGCCTGGACCCGGGACCCCAGCGGAGTTGGAAACACCATATATTTT. The V call is TRBV30, the J call TRBJ1-3; D may be TRBD1 (5 bases). Trimming stripped 4 bases from V and 3 bases from J, with 19 bases between. The CDR3 has 16 amino acids. From germline, CDR1 is GTSNPN and CDR2 SVGIG (reference sequence).

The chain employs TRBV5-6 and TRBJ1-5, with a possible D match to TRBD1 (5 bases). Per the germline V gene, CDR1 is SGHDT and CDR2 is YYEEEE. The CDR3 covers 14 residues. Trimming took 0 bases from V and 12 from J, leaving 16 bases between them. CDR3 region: CASSLARERELQHF. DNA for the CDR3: TGTGCCAGCAGCTTGGCCAGGGAGAGAGAGCTCCAGCATTTT.

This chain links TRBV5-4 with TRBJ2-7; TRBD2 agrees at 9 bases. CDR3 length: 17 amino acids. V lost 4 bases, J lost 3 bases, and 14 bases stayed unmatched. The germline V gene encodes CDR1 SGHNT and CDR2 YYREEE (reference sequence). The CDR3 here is CASSAKLSGGLYYEQYF. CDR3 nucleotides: TGTGCCAGCAGCGCCAAGCTCAGCGGGGGGTTGTACTACGAGCAGTACTTC.

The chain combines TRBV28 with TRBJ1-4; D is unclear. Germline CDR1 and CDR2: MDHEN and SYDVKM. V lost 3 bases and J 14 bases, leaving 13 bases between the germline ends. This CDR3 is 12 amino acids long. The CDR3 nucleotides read TGTGCCAGCAGTTTCGGCTCCCGACGGCTGTTTTTT. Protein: CASSFGSRRLFF.

The CDR3 spells CASSARGGETQYF. CDR3 in DNA: TGTGCCAGCAGTGCGCGGGGTGGGGAGACCCAGTACTTC. The chain links TRBV28 to TRBJ2-5; D possibly corresponds to TRBD2 (6 bases). The germline V and J ends were trimmed by 5 bases and 5 bases, with 12 bases remaining between them. The CDR3 length is 13 residues. CDR1 is MDHEN and CDR2 is SYDVKM in the germline V gene.

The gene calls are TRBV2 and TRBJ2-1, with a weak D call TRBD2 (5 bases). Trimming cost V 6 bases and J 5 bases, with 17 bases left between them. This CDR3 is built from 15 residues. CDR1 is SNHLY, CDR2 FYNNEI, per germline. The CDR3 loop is CASREVRARDNEQFF. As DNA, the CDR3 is TGTGCCAGCAGGGAGGTCCGGGCTAGAGACAATGAGCAGTTCTTC.

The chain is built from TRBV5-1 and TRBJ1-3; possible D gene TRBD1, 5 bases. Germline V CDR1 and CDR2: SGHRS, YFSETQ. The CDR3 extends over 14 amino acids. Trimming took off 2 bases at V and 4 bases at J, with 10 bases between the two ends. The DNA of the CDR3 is TGCGCCAGCAGCTTTTTAGGGGAGGGAAACACCATATATTTT. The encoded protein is CASSFLGEGNTIYF.

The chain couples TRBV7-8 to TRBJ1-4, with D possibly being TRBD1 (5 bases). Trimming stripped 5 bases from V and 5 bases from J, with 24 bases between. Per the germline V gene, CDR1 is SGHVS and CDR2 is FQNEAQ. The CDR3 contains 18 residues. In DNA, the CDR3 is TGTGCCAGCAGCCAAGACCAAATACGGCAGGGATTAAATGAAAAACTGTTTTTT. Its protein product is CASSQDQIRQGLNEKLFF.

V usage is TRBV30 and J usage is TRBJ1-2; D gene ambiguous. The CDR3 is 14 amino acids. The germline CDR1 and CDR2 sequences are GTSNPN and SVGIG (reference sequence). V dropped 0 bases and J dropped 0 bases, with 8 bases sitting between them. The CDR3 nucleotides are TGTGCCTGGAGTGTACTGCTGACTAACTATGGCTACACCTTC. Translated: CAWSVLLTNYGYTF. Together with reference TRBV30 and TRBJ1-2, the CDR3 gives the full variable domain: SQTIHQWPATLVQPVGSPLSLECTVEGTSNPNLYWYRQAAGRGLQLLFYSVGIGQISSEVPQNLSASRPQDRQFILSSKKLLLSDSGFYLCAWSVLLTNYGYTFGSGTRLTVV.

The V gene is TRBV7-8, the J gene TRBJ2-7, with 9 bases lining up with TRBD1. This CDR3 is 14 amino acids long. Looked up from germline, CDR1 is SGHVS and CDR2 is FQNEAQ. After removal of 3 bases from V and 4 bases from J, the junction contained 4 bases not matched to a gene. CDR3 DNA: TGTGCCAGCAGCTTTACAGGGGGCAGGTACGAGCAGTACTTC. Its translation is CASSFTGGRYEQYF.

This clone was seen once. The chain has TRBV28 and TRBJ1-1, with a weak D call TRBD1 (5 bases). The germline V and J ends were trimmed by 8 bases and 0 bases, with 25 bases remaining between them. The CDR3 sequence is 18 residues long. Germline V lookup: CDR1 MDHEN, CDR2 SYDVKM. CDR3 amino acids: CASRRIGTYWTMNTEAFF. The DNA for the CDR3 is TGTGCCAGCCGTAGGATCGGGACCTACTGGACAATGAACACTGAAGCTTTCTTT.

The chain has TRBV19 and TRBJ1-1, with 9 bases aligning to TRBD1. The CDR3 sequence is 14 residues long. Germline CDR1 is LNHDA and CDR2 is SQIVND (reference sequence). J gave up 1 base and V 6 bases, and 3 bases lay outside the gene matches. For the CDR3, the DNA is TGTGCCAGTAGACCGACAGGGGGGAACACTGAAGCTTTCTTT. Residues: CASRPTGGNTEAFF.

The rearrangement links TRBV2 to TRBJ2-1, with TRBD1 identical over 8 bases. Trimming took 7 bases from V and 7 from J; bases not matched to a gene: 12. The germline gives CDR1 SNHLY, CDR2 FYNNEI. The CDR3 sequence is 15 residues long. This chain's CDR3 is CASKDRVGFLNEQFF. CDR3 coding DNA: TGTGCCAGCAAGGACAGGGTTGGGTTTTTGAATGAGCAGTTCTTC.

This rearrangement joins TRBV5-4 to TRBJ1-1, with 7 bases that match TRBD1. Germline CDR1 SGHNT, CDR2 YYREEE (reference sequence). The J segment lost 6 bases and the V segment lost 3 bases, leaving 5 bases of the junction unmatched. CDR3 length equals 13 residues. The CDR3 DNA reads TGTGCCAGCAGCTACGGACAGGTGGCTGAAGCTTTCTTT. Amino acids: CASSYGQVAEAFF. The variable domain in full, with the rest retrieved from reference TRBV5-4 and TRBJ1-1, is ETGVTQSPTHLIKTRGQQVTLRCSSQSGHNTVSWYQQALGQGPQFIFQYYREEENGRGNFPPRFSGLQFPNYSSELNVNALELDDSALYLCASSYGQVAEAFFGQGTRLTVV.

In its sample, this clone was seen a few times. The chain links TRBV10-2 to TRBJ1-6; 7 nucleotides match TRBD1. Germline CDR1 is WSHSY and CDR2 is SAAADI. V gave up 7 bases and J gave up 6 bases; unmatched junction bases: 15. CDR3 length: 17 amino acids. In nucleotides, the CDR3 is TGCGCCAGCACGAGGGACAGATCGGCTAGGAGTAATTCACCCCTCCACTTT. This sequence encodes CASTRDRSARSNSPLHF.

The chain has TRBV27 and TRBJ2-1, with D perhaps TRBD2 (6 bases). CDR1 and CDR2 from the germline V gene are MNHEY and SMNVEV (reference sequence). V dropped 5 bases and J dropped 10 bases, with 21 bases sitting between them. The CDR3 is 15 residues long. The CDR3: CASSLGGIQRNEQFF. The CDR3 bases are TGTGCCAGCAGTCTCGGCGGGATTCAGCGCAACGAGCAGTTCTTC.

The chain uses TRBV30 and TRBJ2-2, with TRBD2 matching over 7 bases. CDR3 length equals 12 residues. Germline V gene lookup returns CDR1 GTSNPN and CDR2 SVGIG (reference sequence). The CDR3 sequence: CALSGVAGELFF. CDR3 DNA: TGTGCTTTAAGCGGGGTGGCCGGGGAGCTGTTTTTT.

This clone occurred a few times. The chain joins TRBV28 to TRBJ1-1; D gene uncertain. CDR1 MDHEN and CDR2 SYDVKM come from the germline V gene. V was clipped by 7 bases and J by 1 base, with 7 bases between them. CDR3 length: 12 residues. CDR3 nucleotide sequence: TGTGCCAGCACAGGACCGAACACTGAAGCTTTCTTT. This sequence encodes CASTGPNTEAFF.

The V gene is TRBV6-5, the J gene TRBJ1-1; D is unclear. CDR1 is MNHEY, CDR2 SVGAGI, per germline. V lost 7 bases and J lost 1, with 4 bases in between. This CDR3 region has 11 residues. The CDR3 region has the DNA TGTGCCAGCACCAGGAACACTGAAGCTTTCTTT. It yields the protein CASTRNTEAFF.

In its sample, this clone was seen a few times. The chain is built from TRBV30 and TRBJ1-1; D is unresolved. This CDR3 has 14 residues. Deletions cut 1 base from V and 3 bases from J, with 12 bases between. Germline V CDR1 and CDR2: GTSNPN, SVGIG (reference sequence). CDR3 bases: TGTGCCTGGAGTGCCGCCAGAGATTACACTGAAGCTTTCTTT. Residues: CAWSAARDYTEAFF. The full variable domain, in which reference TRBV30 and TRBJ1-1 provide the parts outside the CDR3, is SQTIHQWPATLVQPVGSPLSLECTVEGTSNPNLYWYRQAAGRGLQLLFYSVGIGQISSEVPQNLSASRPQDRQFILSSKKLLLSDSGFYLCAWSAARDYTEAFFGQGTRLTVV.

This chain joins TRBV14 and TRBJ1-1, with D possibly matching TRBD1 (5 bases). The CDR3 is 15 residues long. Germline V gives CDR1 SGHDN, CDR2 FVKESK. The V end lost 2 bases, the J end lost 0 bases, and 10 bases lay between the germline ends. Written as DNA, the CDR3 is TGTGCCAGCAGCCAACGACAGTACATGAACACTGAAGCTTTCTTT. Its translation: CASSQRQYMNTEAFF.

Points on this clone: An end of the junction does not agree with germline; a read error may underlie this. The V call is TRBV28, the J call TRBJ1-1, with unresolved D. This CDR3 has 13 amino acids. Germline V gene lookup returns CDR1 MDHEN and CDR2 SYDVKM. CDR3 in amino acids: CASISQLPPDAFF. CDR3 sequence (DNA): TGTGCCAGCATTTCGCAACTACCGCCTGATGCTTTCTTT.

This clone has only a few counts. The CDR3 DNA follows: TGTGCCAGCAGTGAACAGGGACCCACCTACGAGCAGTACTTC. Its protein product is CASSEQGPTYEQYF. This chain connects TRBV2 to TRBJ2-5; D may match TRBD1 or TRBD2 (5 bases each). TRBJ2-7 matches the DNA end more closely, so the J call is doubtful. Germline V gene sequence: CDR1 SNHLY, CDR2 FYNNEI. CDR3 length equals 14 residues.

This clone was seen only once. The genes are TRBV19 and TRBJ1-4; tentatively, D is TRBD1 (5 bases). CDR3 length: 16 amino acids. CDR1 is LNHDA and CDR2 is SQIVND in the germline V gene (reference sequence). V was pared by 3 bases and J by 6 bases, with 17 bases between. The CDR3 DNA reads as TGTGCCAGTAGTATCCAACTTGGACACGCCGATGAAAAACTGTTTTTT. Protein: CASSIQLGHADEKLFF.